This paragraph reports one TCR beta chain. Its specificity is not known. Germline trimming cut 5 bases from V and 5 bases from J; bases unmatched to any gene: 8. The germline V gene has CDR1 SEHNR and CDR2 FQNEAQ (reference sequence). There are 14 residues in the CDR3. The data originate from a study of shared clonotypes between healthy human individuals. Notes on the study in general: Shared clonotypes across all four donors exceeded non-shared ones in generation probability.

Naive CD8 isolation took CD45RO-negative cells positively selected for CCR7 and excluded terminally differentiated effector memory CD45RA+ cells. The sorted-subset replicate PCRs were given around 200 ng DNA, which is 25,000 to 35,000 T cell genomes. Some clones are missing from TCRdb's copy, which holds only in-frame ones; the method was immunoSEQ multiplex PCR. The sample lists approximately 650,000 clones, about 95% occurring once. The receptor comes from a woman aged 25 to 39 in good health. The chain joins TRBV7-9 to TRBJ2-5; 7 bases agree with TRBD1. Sequenced: naive CD8+ T cells sorted from blood. In nucleotides, the CDR3 is TGTGCCAGCAGCCGAACAGGGGATCGGGAGACCCAGTACTTC. It encodes CASSRTGDRETQYF. The whole variable domain, filled in from reference TRBV7-9 and TRBJ2-5, reads DTGVSQNPRHKITKRGQNVTFRCDPISEHNRLYWYRQTLGQGPEFLTYFQNEAQLEKSRLLSDRFSAERPKGSFSTLEIQRTEQGDSAMYLCASSRTGDRETQYFGPGTRLLVL.